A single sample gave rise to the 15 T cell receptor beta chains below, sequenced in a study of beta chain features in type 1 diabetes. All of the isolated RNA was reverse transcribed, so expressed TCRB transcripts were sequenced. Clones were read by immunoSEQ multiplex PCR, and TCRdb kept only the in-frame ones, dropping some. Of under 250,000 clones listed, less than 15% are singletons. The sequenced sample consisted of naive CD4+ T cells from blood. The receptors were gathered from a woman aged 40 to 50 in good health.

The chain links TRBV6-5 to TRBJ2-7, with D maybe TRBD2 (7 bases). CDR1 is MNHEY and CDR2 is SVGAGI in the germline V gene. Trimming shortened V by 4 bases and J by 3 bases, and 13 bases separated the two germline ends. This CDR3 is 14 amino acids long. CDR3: CASSSPGGVYEQYF. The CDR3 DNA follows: TGTGCCAGCAGTTCCCCGGGGGGCGTCTACGAGCAGTACTTC.

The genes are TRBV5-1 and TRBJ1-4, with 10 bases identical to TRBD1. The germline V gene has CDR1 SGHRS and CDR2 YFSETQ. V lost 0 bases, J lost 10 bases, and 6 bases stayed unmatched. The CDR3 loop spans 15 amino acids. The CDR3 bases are TGCGCCAGCAGCTTGGTCGGGACAGGGGTCGGAAAACTGTTTTTT. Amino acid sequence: CASSLVGTGVGKLFF.

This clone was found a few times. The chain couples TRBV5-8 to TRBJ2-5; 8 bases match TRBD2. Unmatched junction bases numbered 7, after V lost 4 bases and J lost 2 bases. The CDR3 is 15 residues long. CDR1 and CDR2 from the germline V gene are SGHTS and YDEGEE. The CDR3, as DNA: TGTGCCAGCAGCACAGCGGGAGCTCCTCAAGAGACCCAGTACTTC. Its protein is CASSTAGAPQETQYF.

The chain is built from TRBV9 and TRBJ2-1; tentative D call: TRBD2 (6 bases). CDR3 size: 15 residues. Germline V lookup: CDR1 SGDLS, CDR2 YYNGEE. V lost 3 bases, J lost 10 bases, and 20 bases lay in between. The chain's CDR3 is CASSAQPLTSGEQFF. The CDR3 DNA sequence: TGTGCCAGCAGCGCCCAACCGTTGACTAGTGGCGAGCAGTTCTTC.

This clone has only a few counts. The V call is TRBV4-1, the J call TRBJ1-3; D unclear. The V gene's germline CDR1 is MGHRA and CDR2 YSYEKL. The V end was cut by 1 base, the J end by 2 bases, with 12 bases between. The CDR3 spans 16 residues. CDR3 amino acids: CASSQGSATPGNTIYF. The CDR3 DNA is TGCGCCAGCAGCCAAGGGAGCGCTACTCCTGGAAACACCATATATTTT.

CDR3 in DNA: TGTGCCAGTAGTATCCGGTCAGGAAACACCATATATTTT. The encoded protein is CASSIRSGNTIYF. This chain links TRBV19 with TRBJ1-3; no clear D. Germline V gene sequence: CDR1 LNHDA, CDR2 SQIVND (reference sequence). The CDR3 is 13 amino acids. Trimming cost V 3 bases and J 4 bases, with 7 bases left between them.

The CDR3 DNA reads TGTGCCAGCTCACCAGGGGGCTTAGGCTACACCTTC. Translation: CASSPGGLGYTF. The gene calls are TRBV18 and TRBJ1-2, with D possibly being TRBD1 (6 bases). The CDR3 has 12 amino acids. Germline loops: CDR1 KGHSH, CDR2 LQKENI. Trimming left V 2 bases short and J 8 bases short, with 9 bases between.

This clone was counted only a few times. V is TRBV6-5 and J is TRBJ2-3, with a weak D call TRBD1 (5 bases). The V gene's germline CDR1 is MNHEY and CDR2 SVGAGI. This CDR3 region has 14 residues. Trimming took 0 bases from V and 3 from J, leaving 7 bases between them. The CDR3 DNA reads TGTGCCAGCAGTTACTCGGACACAACAGATACGCAGTATTTT. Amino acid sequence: CASSYSDTTDTQYF.

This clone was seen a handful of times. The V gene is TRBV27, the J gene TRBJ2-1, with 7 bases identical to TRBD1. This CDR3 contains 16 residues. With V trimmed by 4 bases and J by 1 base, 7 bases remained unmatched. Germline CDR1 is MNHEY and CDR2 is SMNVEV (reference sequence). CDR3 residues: CASSWRQTGSYNEQFF. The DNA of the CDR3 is TGTGCCAGCAGTTGGCGCCAGACAGGGTCCTACAATGAGCAGTTCTTC.

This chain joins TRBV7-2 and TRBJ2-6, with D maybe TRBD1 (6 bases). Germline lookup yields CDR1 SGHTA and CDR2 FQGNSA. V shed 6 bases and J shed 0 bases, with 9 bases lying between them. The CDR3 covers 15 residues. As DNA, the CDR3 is TGTGCCAGCAGAGCCAGGGGCTCTGGGGCCAACGTCCTGACTTTC. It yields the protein CASRARGSGANVLTF.

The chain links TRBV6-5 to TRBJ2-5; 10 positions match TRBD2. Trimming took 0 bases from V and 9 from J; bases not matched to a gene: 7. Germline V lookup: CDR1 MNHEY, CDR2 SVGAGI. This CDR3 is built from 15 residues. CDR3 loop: CASSYSVGLAGAQYF. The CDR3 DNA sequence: TGTGCCAGCAGTTACTCGGTGGGGCTAGCGGGGGCCCAGTACTTC.

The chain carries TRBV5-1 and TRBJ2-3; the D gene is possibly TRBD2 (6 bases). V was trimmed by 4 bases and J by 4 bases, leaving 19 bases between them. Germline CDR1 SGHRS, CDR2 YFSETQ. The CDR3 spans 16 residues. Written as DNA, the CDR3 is TGCGCCAGCAGCCGGGGGTGGGGCTCCTCGGCAGATACGCAGTATTTT. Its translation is CASSRGWGSSADTQYF.

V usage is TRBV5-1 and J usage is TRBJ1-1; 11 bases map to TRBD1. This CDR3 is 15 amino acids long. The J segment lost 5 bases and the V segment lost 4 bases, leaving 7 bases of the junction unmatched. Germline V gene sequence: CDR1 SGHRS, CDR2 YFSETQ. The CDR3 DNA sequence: TGCGCCAGCAGCACCTCGGGGACAGGGGGGACTGAAGCTTTCTTT. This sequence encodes CASSTSGTGGTEAFF.

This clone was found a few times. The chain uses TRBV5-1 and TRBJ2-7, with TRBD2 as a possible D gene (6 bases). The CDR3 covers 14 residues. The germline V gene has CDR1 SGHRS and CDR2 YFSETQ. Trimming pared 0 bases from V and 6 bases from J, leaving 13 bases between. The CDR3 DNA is TGCGCCAGCAGCTTGGGAGGGACTTCCGCCGAGCAGTACTTC. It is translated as CASSLGGTSAEQYF.

CDR3 in amino acids: CASSQEDRGATEAFF. For the CDR3, the DNA is TGCGCCAGCAGCCAAGAGGACAGGGGTGCCACTGAAGCTTTCTTT. The genes are TRBV4-1 and TRBJ1-1, with 9 bases lining up with TRBD1. J lost 4 bases, V lost 0 bases, and 3 bases had no gene match. CDR1 MGHRA and CDR2 YSYEKL come from the germline V gene. The CDR3 runs 15 residues.